This is a list of T cell receptor beta chains from one sample in a study of cytomegalovirus exposure and HLA in healthy donors. Sequencing was performed with immunoSEQ multiplex PCR; in TCRdb, only in-frame clones are kept and a portion is missing. The sample gives tens of thousands of clones, around three quarters of which show up once; approximately 4.4% is in the top ten. Material for sequencing was PBMCs. These TCRs come from a middle-aged man in good health and CMV-seronegative. The CDR3 runs from the conserved cysteine through the conserved F or W.

TRBV19,TRBJ2-2,CASRGPGPGELFF
TRBV10-3,TRBJ2-1,CAISESTASGLYNEQFF
TRBV2,TRBJ1-2,CASSSPPRYGYTF
TRBV6-4,TRBJ2-1,CASSDDTTSGRAGEQFF
TRBV7-6,TRBJ1-1,CASSLVKGAPNTEAFF
TRBV7-2,TRBJ1-1,CASSRTGEAFF
TRBV4-1,TRBJ1-3,CASSHHGEGFKTIYF
TRBV7-8,TRBJ1-2,CASSREAPSGYTF
TRBV30,TRBJ2-2,CAWSALADTGELFF
TRBV29-1,TRBJ2-3,CSVGSGSTDTQYF
TRBV27,TRBJ2-5,CASSPIAGALQETQYF
TRBV29-1,TRBJ2-1,CSVGGRTSIYEQFF
TRBV7-9,TRBJ2-7,CASSLPQGQAYEQYF
TRBV28,TRBJ2-7,CATRGGGYEQYF
TRBV5-4,TRBJ2-7,CASSLQAGVEQYF
TRBV4-1,TRBJ1-2,CASSQSGTETLYGYTF
TRBV27,TRBJ2-5,CASSLLPGETQYF
TRBV5-1,TRBJ1-1,CASSPGLNTEAFF
TRBV30,TRBJ2-7,CAWSNRGPYEQYF
TRBV10-3,TRBJ2-7,CAISESGTSGSYEQYF
TRBV7-2,TRBJ2-7,CASSPPPVGSSYEQYF
TRBV6-1,TRBJ2-1,CASTLGGNSYNEQFF
TRBV5-4,TRBJ2-3,CASSLWTSGSTDTQYF
TRBV9,TRBJ2-1,CASSVVGGSEQFF
TRBV28,TRBJ1-3,CASSLRGLSSGNTIYF
TRBV9,TRBJ2-1,CASSVEVGVYNEQFF
TRBV6-5,TRBJ1-2,CASSYSVGRAGGYTF
TRBV28,TRBJ1-4,CASPIPRRGANEKLFF
TRBV21-1,TRBJ1-2,CASSKSGTGYDGYTF
TRBV27,TRBJ1-4,CASSPRKSGTGKVSGQKLFF
TRBV29-1,TRBJ1-1,CSARRSDTEAFF
TRBV7-2,TRBJ2-5,CASSLAGGRAETQYF
TRBV7-8,TRBJ1-1,CASDNLEGYDTEAFF